A few counts support the clone carrying this TCR beta chain. Antigen: not known. This specimen belongs to a study of cytomegalovirus exposure and HLA in healthy donors. Germline CDR1 is LNHDA and CDR2 is SQIVND (reference sequence). The CDR3 totals 12 residues. The trim removed 9 bases at V and 3 bases at J, leaving 5 bases unmatched. Using immunoSEQ multiplex PCR, the repertoire was profiled, and TCRdb retains in-frame clones only, with some absent. This table has about 56,000 clones, about 92% appearing once. Study-wide results and caveats: Some public TCRs appeared in many individuals, while most sequences were rare. There were a few CMV-associated chains whose specificity for CMV antigens was confirmed in vitro. Some TCR beta chains (approximately 180 of them) were listed as cytomegalovirus-associated.

Donors came from a validation cohort of fewer than 150 subjects, distinct from the first 666-subject cohort. Sequencing was done on a sample of PBMCs. The J gene is TRBJ2-7, the V gene TRBV19; the match to TRBD2 covers 7 bases. The receptor was derived from a man aged 18 to 29 in good health and CMV-seronegative. Here the CDR3 reads CASGRGDYEQYF. DNA of the CDR3: TGTGCCAGCGGACGGGGGGACTACGAGCAGTACTTC.